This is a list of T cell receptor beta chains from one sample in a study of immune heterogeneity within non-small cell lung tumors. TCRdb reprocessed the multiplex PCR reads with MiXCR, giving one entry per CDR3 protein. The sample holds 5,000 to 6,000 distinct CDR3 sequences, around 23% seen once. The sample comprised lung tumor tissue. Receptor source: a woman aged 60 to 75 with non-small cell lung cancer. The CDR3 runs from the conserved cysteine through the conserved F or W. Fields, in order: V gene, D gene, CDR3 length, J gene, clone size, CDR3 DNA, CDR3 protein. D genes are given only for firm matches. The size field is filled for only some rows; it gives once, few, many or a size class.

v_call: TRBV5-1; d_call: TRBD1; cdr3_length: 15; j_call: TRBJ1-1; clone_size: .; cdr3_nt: TGCGCCAGCAGCTCCGGGACAGGTAAGGACACTGAAGCTTTCTTT; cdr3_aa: CASSSGTGKDTEAFF
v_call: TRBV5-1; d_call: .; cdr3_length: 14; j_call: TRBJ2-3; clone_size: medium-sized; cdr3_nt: TGCGCCAGCAGCTTCAGGACTTTCACAGATACGCAGTATTTT; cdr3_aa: CASSFRTFTDTQYF
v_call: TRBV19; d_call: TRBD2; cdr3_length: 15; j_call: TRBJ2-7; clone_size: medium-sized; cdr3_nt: TGTGCCGCGGGCGGACTAGCGGGAGAAGGTTACGAGCAGTACTTC; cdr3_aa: CAAGGLAGEGYEQYF
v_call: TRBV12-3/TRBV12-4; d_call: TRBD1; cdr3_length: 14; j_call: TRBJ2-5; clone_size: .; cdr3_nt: TGTGCCAGCAGTTTTTCAGGGGGCGAGGAGACCCAGTACTTC; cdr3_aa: CASSFSGGEETQYF
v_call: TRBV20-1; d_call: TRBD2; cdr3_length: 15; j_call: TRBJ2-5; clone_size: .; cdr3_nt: TGCAGTGCTAGAGATCGGGGGGGGATGTTTGAGACCCAGTACTTC; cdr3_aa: CSARDRGGMFETQYF
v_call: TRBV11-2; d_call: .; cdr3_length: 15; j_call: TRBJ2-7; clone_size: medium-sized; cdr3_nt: TGTGCCAGCAGCTTAGTAGCAGGAAGCTCCTACGAGCAGTACTTC; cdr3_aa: CASSLVAGSSYEQYF
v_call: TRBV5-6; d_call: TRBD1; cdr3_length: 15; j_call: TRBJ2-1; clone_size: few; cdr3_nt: TGTGCCAGCGGAGGCTCGGGACAGCCCTACAATGAGCAGTTCTTC; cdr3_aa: CASGGSGQPYNEQFF
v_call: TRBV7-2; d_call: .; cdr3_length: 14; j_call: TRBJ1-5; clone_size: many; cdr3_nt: TGTGCCAGCAGCCCCGGCGGGGGCGGTCAGCCCCAGCATTTT; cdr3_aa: CASSPGGGGQPQHF
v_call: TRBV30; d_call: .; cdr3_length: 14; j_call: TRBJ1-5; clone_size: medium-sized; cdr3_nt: TGTGCCTGGAGTCCCCAGTCCGGGGATCAGCCCCAGCATTTT; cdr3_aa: CAWSPQSGDQPQHF
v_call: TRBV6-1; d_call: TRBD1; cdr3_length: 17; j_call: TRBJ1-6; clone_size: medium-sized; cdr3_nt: TGTGCCAGCAGTCCCCAGGGGGGAGCCTCCTATAATTCACCCCTCCACTTT; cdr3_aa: CASSPQGGASYNSPLHF
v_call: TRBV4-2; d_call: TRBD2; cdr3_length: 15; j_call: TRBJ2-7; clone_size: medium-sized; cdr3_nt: TGTGCCAGCAGCCAAGGAGGACTAGCGGGGTTAGAGCAGTACTTC; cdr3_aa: CASSQGGLAGLEQYF
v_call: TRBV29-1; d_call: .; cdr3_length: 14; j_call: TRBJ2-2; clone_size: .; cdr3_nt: TGCAGCGTTTTGGGGCAGGTTAACACCGGGGAGCTGTTTTTT; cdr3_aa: CSVLGQVNTGELFF
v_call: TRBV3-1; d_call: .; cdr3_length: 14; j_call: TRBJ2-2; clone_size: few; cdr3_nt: TGTGCCAGCAGCCAAGGTGACGGAACCGGGGAGCTGTTTTTT; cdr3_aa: CASSQGDGTGELFF
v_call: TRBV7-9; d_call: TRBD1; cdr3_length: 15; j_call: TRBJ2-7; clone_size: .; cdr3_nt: TGTGCCAGCACCGATGCCGGGACAGGGGTCTACGAGCAGTACTTC; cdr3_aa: CASTDAGTGVYEQYF
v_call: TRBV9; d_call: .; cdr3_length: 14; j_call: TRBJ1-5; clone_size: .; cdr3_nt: TGTGCCAGCAGCGTAGATTATAGCAATCAGCCCCAGCATTTT; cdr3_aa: CASSVDYSNQPQHF
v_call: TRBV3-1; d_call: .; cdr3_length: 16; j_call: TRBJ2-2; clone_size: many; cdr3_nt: TGTGCCAGCAGCCGGGGCGCAGGGACTGACACCGGGGAGCTGTTTTTT; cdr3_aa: CASSRGAGTDTGELFF
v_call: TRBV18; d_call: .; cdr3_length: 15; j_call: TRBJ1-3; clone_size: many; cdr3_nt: TGTGCCAGCTCACCACCGCTCACGGCTGGAAACACCATATATTTT; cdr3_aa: CASSPPLTAGNTIYF
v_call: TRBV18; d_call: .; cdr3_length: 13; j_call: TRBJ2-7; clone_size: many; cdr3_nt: TGTGCCACCCGAGAAGGTCTGGCCTACGAGCAGTACTTC; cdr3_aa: CATREGLAYEQYF
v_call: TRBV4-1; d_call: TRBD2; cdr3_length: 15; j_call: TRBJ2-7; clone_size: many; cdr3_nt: TGCGCCAGCAGCCGGGGACTAGCGGGGATCTACGAGCAGTACTTC; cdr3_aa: CASSRGLAGIYEQYF
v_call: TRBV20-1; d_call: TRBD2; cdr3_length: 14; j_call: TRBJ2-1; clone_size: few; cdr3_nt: TGCAGTGCGCACCGCAGCGGGAAGAGCAATGAGCGGTTCTTC; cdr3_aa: CSAHRSGKSNERFF
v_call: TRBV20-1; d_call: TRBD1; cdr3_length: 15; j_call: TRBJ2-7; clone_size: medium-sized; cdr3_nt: TGCAGTGCTCAATCGGGGGGACAGGGGAGGACAGAGCAGTACTTC; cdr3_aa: CSAQSGGQGRTEQYF
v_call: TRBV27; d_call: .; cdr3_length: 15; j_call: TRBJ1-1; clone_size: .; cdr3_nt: TGTGCCAGCAGTTTATCCCCGGGCCTGGGCACTGAAGCTTTCTTT; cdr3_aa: CASSLSPGLGTEAFF
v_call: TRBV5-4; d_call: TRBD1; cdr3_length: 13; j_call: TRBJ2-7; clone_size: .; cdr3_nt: TGTGCCAGCAGCTGGGACAGGTCCTACGAGCAGTACTTC; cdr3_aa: CASSWDRSYEQYF
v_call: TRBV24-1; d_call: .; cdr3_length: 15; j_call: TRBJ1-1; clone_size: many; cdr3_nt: TGTGCCACCAGTGATGGGACCCGGGGTGGCACTGAAGCTTTCTTT; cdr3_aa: CATSDGTRGGTEAFF
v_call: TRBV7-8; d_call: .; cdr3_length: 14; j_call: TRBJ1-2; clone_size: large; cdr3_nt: TGTGCCAGCAGCTTAGTGAACAGGGAGATTGGCTACACCTTC; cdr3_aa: CASSLVNREIGYTF
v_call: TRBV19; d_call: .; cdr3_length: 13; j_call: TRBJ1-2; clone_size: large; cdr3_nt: TGTGCCACTAAGGAAGCGAACCTCTATGGCTACACCTTC; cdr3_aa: CATKEANLYGYTF
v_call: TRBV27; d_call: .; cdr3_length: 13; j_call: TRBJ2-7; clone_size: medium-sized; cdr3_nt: TGTGCCAGCAGTTCCTTACCCGGGTACGAGCAGTACTTC; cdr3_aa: CASSSLPGYEQYF
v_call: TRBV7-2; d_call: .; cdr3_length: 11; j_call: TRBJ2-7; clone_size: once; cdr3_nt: TGTGCCAGCATTATCTCCTACGAGCAGTACTTC; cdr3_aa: CASIISYEQYF
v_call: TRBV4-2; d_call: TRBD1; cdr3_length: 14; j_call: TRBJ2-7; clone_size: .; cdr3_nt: TGTGCCAGCAGCCAAGGAGGGACAGTCTACGAGCAGTACTTC; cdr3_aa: CASSQGGTVYEQYF
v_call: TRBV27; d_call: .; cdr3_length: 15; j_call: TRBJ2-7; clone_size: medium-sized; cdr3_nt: TGTGCCAGCAGTTTGGCGGGCGGCCGCTCCTACGAGCAGTACTTC; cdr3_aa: CASSLAGGRSYEQYF
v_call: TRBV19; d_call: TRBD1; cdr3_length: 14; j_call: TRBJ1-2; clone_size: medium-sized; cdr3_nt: TGTGCCAGTAGCGGAACAGGGGGTGTAACTGGCTACACCTTC; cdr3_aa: CASSGTGGVTGYTF
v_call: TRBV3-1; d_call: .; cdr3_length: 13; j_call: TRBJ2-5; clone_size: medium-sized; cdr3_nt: TGTGCCAGCAGCCAAGGGAGAGGGAAGACCCAGTACTTC; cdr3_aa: CASSQGRGKTQYF
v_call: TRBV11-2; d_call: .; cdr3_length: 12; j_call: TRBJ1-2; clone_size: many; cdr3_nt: TGTGCCAGCAGCCCCAGCGGCTATGGCTACACCTTC; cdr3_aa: CASSPSGYGYTF
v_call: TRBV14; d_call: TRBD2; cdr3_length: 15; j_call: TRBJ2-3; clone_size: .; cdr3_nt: TGTGCCAGCAGCCCCAGGACTAGTACCACAGATACGCAGTATTTT; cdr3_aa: CASSPRTSTTDTQYF